These T cell receptor beta chains were read from a single sample in a study of blood T cells in healthy people across ages. A single record per CDR3 protein comes from TCRdb applying MiXCR to the 5' RACE reads. Among around 780,000 distinct CDR3 sequences listed, more than 55% were seen once. Sample: blood. These receptors all stem from a middle-aged man in good health. Both conserved end residues are part of each CDR3. D genes are given only for firm matches. Only some rows state a clone size, as once, few, many or a class for expanded clones.

d_call: TRBD1; clone_size: few; j_call: TRBJ2-7; v_call: TRBV6-6; cdr3_aa: CASSNLTGASYEQYF; cdr3_nt: TGTGCCAGCAGTAATTTAACAGGGGCGAGCTACGAGCAGTACTTC
d_call: TRBD1; clone_size: many; j_call: TRBJ2-7; v_call: TRBV5-1; cdr3_aa: CASSDRGSYEQYF; cdr3_nt: TGCGCCAGCAGCGACAGGGGGTCCTACGAGCAGTACTTC
d_call: .; clone_size: .; j_call: TRBJ2-7; v_call: TRBV27; cdr3_aa: CASSLNRVDYEQYF; cdr3_nt: TGTGCCAGCAGTTTGAACAGGGTCGACTACGAGCAGTACTTC
d_call: TRBD1; clone_size: few; j_call: TRBJ2-5; v_call: TRBV7-8; cdr3_aa: CASSLVGGQDQETQYF; cdr3_nt: TGTGCCAGCAGCTTAGTGGGGGGACAGGACCAAGAGACCCAGTACTTC
d_call: TRBD1; clone_size: .; j_call: TRBJ1-2; v_call: TRBV12-3/TRBV12-4; cdr3_aa: CASSQGTVTNYGYTF; cdr3_nt: TGTGCCAGCAGTCAAGGGACAGTTACTAACTATGGCTACACCTTC
d_call: .; clone_size: once; j_call: TRBJ2-3; v_call: TRBV28; cdr3_aa: CASSPQITQYF; cdr3_nt: TGTGCCAGCAGTCCCCAAATTACGCAGTATTTT
d_call: TRBD1; clone_size: few; j_call: TRBJ1-5; v_call: TRBV12-3/TRBV12-4; cdr3_aa: CASSLEGTGSRQPQHF; cdr3_nt: TGTGCCAGCAGTTTAGAGGGGACAGGGAGTCGTCAGCCCCAGCATTTT
d_call: .; clone_size: .; j_call: TRBJ2-5; v_call: TRBV2; cdr3_aa: CASTRGTVDQETQYF; cdr3_nt: TGTGCCAGCACTCGAGGGACGGTTGACCAAGAGACCCAGTACTTC
d_call: .; clone_size: .; j_call: TRBJ2-7; v_call: TRBV11-2; cdr3_aa: CASSTDYRVSYEQYF; cdr3_nt: TGTGCCAGCAGCACCGACTACAGGGTATCGTACGAGCAGTACTTC
d_call: .; clone_size: .; j_call: TRBJ2-6; v_call: TRBV7-3; cdr3_aa: CASSLPSNGRANVLTF; cdr3_nt: TGTGCCAGCAGCCTACCGAGTAACGGTAGGGCCAACGTCCTGACTTTC
d_call: TRBD2; clone_size: .; j_call: TRBJ2-5; v_call: TRBV7-9; cdr3_aa: CASSPGLVQETQYF; cdr3_nt: TGTGCCAGCAGCCCGGGACTAGTCCAAGAGACCCAGTACTTC
d_call: .; clone_size: .; j_call: TRBJ2-5; v_call: TRBV7-2; cdr3_aa: CASSLGVVTETQYF; cdr3_nt: TGTGCCAGCAGCTTAGGGGTTGTAACGGAGACCCAGTACTTC
d_call: TRBD1; clone_size: .; j_call: TRBJ2-6; v_call: TRBV28; cdr3_aa: CASSSLLTGGSSGANVLTF; cdr3_nt: TGTGCCAGCAGTTCCTTACTGACAGGGGGATCCTCTGGGGCCAACGTCCTGACTTTC
d_call: .; clone_size: .; j_call: TRBJ1-5; v_call: TRBV7-2; cdr3_aa: CASSLLGPRNQPQHF; cdr3_nt: TGTGCCAGCAGCTTACTTGGGCCACGCAATCAGCCCCAGCATTTT
d_call: .; clone_size: .; j_call: TRBJ2-3; v_call: TRBV5-1; cdr3_aa: CASSLQGATDMQYF; cdr3_nt: TGCGCCAGCAGCTTACAGGGAGCGACAGATATGCAGTATTTT
d_call: .; clone_size: .; j_call: TRBJ2-7; v_call: TRBV7-6; cdr3_aa: CASSQTSGLAYEQYF; cdr3_nt: TGTGCCAGCAGCCAGACGAGCGGACTGGCCTACGAGCAGTACTTC
d_call: TRBD2; clone_size: few; j_call: TRBJ2-7; v_call: TRBV28; cdr3_aa: CASRGTRGYEQYF; cdr3_nt: TGTGCCAGCAGGGGGACTAGGGGATACGAGCAGTACTTC
d_call: TRBD1; clone_size: few; j_call: TRBJ1-2; v_call: TRBV29-1; cdr3_aa: CSVGTGGRTGYTF; cdr3_nt: TGCAGCGTTGGGACAGGGGGCAGGACCGGCTACACCTTC
d_call: TRBD2; clone_size: few; j_call: TRBJ2-5; v_call: TRBV9; cdr3_aa: CASSVFPSGYGETQYF; cdr3_nt: TGTGCCAGCAGCGTATTCCCTAGCGGTTATGGAGAGACCCAGTACTTC
d_call: TRBD1; clone_size: .; j_call: TRBJ1-2; v_call: TRBV7-9; cdr3_aa: CASTPGGDSYGYTF; cdr3_nt: TGTGCCAGCACCCCGGGAGGGGACAGCTATGGCTACACCTTC
d_call: .; clone_size: .; j_call: TRBJ2-1; v_call: TRBV29-1; cdr3_aa: CSVAGGESSYNEQFF; cdr3_nt: TGCAGCGTTGCGGGGGGCGAAAGCTCCTACAATGAGCAGTTCTTC
d_call: .; clone_size: few; j_call: TRBJ2-5; v_call: TRBV10-3; cdr3_aa: CAISDDNSQETQYF; cdr3_nt: TGTGCCATCAGTGACGACAACAGCCAAGAGACCCAGTACTTC
d_call: .; clone_size: few; j_call: TRBJ2-6; v_call: TRBV11-2; cdr3_aa: CASSYDASGANVLTF; cdr3_nt: TGTGCCAGCAGCTATGACGCCTCTGGGGCCAACGTCCTGACTTTC
d_call: TRBD2; clone_size: few; j_call: TRBJ2-7; v_call: TRBV20-1; cdr3_aa: CSARVGGGQYEQYF; cdr3_nt: TGCAGTGCTAGAGTTGGGGGAGGGCAATACGAGCAGTACTTC
d_call: .; clone_size: .; j_call: TRBJ1-6; v_call: TRBV20-1; cdr3_aa: CSARLSHRVENSPLHF; cdr3_nt: TGCAGTGCTAGACTAAGCCATAGGGTCGAGAATTCACCCCTCCACTTT
d_call: TRBD2; clone_size: .; j_call: TRBJ2-7; v_call: TRBV29-1; cdr3_aa: CSHSGGGGNEQYF; cdr3_nt: TGCAGCCATAGCGGGGGCGGGGGTAATGAGCAGTACTTC
d_call: .; clone_size: few; j_call: TRBJ2-7; v_call: TRBV7-2; cdr3_aa: CASSLGSYNSYEQYF; cdr3_nt: TGTGCCAGCAGCTTAGGCAGCTACAACTCCTACGAGCAGTACTTC
d_call: TRBD1; clone_size: few; j_call: TRBJ1-1; v_call: TRBV10-3; cdr3_aa: CAIGTGGTNTEAFF; cdr3_nt: TGTGCCATAGGGACAGGGGGTACGAACACTGAAGCTTTCTTT
d_call: TRBD1; clone_size: few; j_call: TRBJ1-2; v_call: TRBV7-9; cdr3_aa: CASSFPSQPAGGTYGYTF; cdr3_nt: TGTGCCAGCAGCTTCCCCAGCCAACCAGCAGGGGGGACCTATGGCTACACCTTC
d_call: .; clone_size: .; j_call: TRBJ1-2; v_call: TRBV29-1; cdr3_aa: CSVGGEGYGYTF; cdr3_nt: TGCAGCGTTGGAGGGGAAGGTTATGGCTACACCTTC
d_call: .; clone_size: .; j_call: TRBJ2-5; v_call: TRBV10-3; cdr3_aa: CALYYSNQETQYF; cdr3_nt: TGTGCCCTCTACTACAGTAACCAAGAGACCCAGTACTTC
d_call: .; clone_size: few; j_call: TRBJ2-4; v_call: TRBV5-1; cdr3_aa: CASSLRSAGADIQYF; cdr3_nt: TGCGCCAGCAGCTTGAGATCTGCGGGGGCTGACATTCAGTACTTC
d_call: .; clone_size: .; j_call: TRBJ1-5; v_call: TRBV21-1; cdr3_aa: CASSKAEPVGPQHF; cdr3_nt: TGTGCCAGCAGCAAAGCGGAACCCGTGGGGCCCCAGCATTTT
d_call: TRBD1; clone_size: .; j_call: TRBJ1-2; v_call: TRBV7-9; cdr3_aa: CASSLEGTDNYGYTF; cdr3_nt: TGTGCCAGCAGCTTAGAAGGGACAGACAACTATGGCTACACCTTC
d_call: TRBD2; clone_size: .; j_call: TRBJ2-4; v_call: TRBV6-1; cdr3_aa: CASSATSGSREQYF; cdr3_nt: TGTGCCAGCAGCGCGACTAGCGGGAGTAGGGAGCAGTACTTC
d_call: TRBD1; clone_size: .; j_call: TRBJ1-2; v_call: TRBV28; cdr3_aa: CASIGTGSFGYTF; cdr3_nt: TGTGCCAGCATAGGGACAGGGAGTTTCGGCTACACCTTC
d_call: .; clone_size: .; j_call: TRBJ1-2; v_call: TRBV29-1; cdr3_aa: CSVDGDGQFGGYTF; cdr3_nt: TGCAGCGTTGATGGAGACGGGCAATTCGGAGGCTACACCTTC
d_call: TRBD2; clone_size: .; j_call: TRBJ2-7; v_call: TRBV28; cdr3_aa: CASTSGGYEQYF; cdr3_nt: TGTGCCAGCACTAGCGGGGGCTACGAGCAGTACTTC
d_call: TRBD2; clone_size: .; j_call: TRBJ2-1; v_call: TRBV11-1; cdr3_aa: CASSLNSGGLGNEQFF; cdr3_nt: TGTGCCAGCAGCCTCAATAGCGGGGGGCTCGGAAATGAGCAGTTCTTC
d_call: .; clone_size: many; j_call: TRBJ2-6; v_call: TRBV4-1; cdr3_aa: CASRRSGANVLTF; cdr3_nt: TGCGCCAGCAGGCGGTCCGGGGCCAACGTCCTGACTTTC
d_call: .; clone_size: .; j_call: TRBJ2-7; v_call: TRBV6-2/TRBV6-3; cdr3_aa: CASSYGAHKTYEQYF; cdr3_nt: TGTGCCAGCAGTTACGGAGCGCATAAAACCTACGAGCAGTACTTC
d_call: .; clone_size: .; j_call: TRBJ2-1; v_call: TRBV24-1; cdr3_aa: CATSDAGPNNEQFF; cdr3_nt: TGTGCCACCAGTGATGCGGGGCCCAACAATGAGCAGTTCTTC
d_call: .; clone_size: few; j_call: TRBJ1-4; v_call: TRBV18; cdr3_aa: CASSPIPEDEKLFF; cdr3_nt: TGTGCCAGCTCACCAATTCCGGAAGATGAAAAACTGTTTTTT
d_call: TRBD1; clone_size: .; j_call: TRBJ2-4; v_call: TRBV3-1; cdr3_aa: CASSQESGTVWAKNIQYF; cdr3_nt: TGTGCCAGCAGCCAGGAATCCGGGACAGTCTGGGCCAAAAACATTCAGTACTTC
d_call: TRBD1; clone_size: .; j_call: TRBJ2-7; v_call: TRBV20-1; cdr3_aa: CSARPGTGPYEQYF; cdr3_nt: TGCAGTGCTAGGCCCGGGACAGGACCCTACGAGCAGTACTTC
d_call: .; clone_size: few; j_call: TRBJ1-2; v_call: TRBV20-1; cdr3_aa: CSARGYGYTF; cdr3_nt: TGCAGTGCTAGAGGGTATGGCTACACCTTC
d_call: .; clone_size: .; j_call: TRBJ2-7; v_call: TRBV5-4; cdr3_aa: CASSRDQLDDEQYF; cdr3_nt: TGTGCCAGCAGCAGGGACCAACTTGATGATGAGCAGTACTTC
d_call: .; clone_size: .; j_call: TRBJ2-7; v_call: TRBV5-5; cdr3_aa: CASSFSPDNTYEQYF; cdr3_nt: TGTGCCAGCAGCTTTTCGCCGGACAACACCTACGAGCAGTACTTC
d_call: .; clone_size: .; j_call: TRBJ2-6; v_call: TRBV21-1; cdr3_aa: CAPCVRNRSGANVLTF; cdr3_nt: TGTGCCCCCTGCGTGCGCAATCGCTCTGGGGCCAACGTCCTGACTTTC
d_call: TRBD1; clone_size: .; j_call: TRBJ2-2; v_call: TRBV7-2; cdr3_aa: CASSSGTVKSRLFF; cdr3_nt: TGTGCCAGCAGCTCCGGGACAGTTAAGAGTCGGCTGTTTTTT
d_call: TRBD2; clone_size: .; j_call: TRBJ2-7; v_call: TRBV5-6; cdr3_aa: CASSRDYRREQYF; cdr3_nt: TGTGCCAGCAGCAGGGACTACCGGCGCGAGCAGTACTTC
d_call: TRBD2; clone_size: .; j_call: TRBJ2-2; v_call: TRBV20-1; cdr3_aa: CSAMPSGAVGELFF; cdr3_nt: TGCAGTGCTATGCCTAGCGGGGCTGTCGGGGAGCTGTTTTTT
d_call: TRBD2; clone_size: .; j_call: TRBJ2-3; v_call: TRBV20-1; cdr3_aa: CSASILAGASYESTDTQYF; cdr3_nt: TGCAGTGCTTCAATACTAGCGGGAGCGTCTTACGAGAGCACAGATACGCAGTATTTT